The 15 T cell receptor beta chains below were found in one sample sequenced in a study of cytomegalovirus exposure and HLA in healthy donors. PCR amplification relied on 60 Vbeta primers (plus 13 Jbeta primers). The assay was immunoSEQ multiplex PCR, and TCRdb's table has in-frame clones only and misses some. This sample has over 150,000 clones, with roughly 77% found just once. The sequencing input was PBMCs. These receptors all come from a woman in her thirties in good health and CMV-seropositive.

V is TRBV5-4 and J is TRBJ2-3; D remains unclear. Germline lookup yields CDR1 SGHNT and CDR2 YYREEE (reference sequence). The V gene lost 1 base and the J gene lost 4 bases, with 7 bases spanning the gap. CDR3 length equals 13 residues. CDR3 sequence reads: CASSLRASDTQYF. For the CDR3, the DNA is TGTGCCAGCAGCTTGAGAGCCTCAGATACGCAGTATTTT.

The chain is built from TRBV15 and TRBJ2-1; TRBD1 matches at 7 bases. The CDR3 is made up of 12 amino acids. CDR1 is LNHNV, CDR2 YYDKDF, per germline (reference sequence). Trimming removed 4 bases from V and 9 bases from J; junction bases left unmatched: 3. This CDR3 reads CATSNDRAEQFF. For the CDR3, the DNA is TGTGCCACCAGCAACGACAGGGCTGAGCAGTTCTTC.

There are a few counts of this clone. The chain has TRBV6-5 and TRBJ1-6, with 10 bases that match TRBD1. Germline trimming cut 6 bases from V and 10 bases from J; bases unmatched to any gene: 9. There are 15 residues in the CDR3. Germline lookup yields CDR1 MNHEY and CDR2 SVGAGI. The CDR3 here is CASSLGQGMGSPLHF. In DNA form, the CDR3 reads TGTGCCAGCAGCCTGGGACAGGGGATGGGATCACCCCTCCACTTT.

The chain uses TRBV13 and TRBJ1-2, with 7 bases that match TRBD1. The CDR3 runs to 14 residues. The V and J ends lost 5 bases and 4 bases, in that order; junction bases with no gene match: 7. Germline CDR1 reads PRHDT; CDR2 reads FYEKMQ (reference sequence). The CDR3 is CASSPGQQLYGYTF. The CDR3 coding sequence is TGTGCCAGCAGCCCGGGACAGCAACTCTATGGCTACACCTTC.

The rearrangement joins TRBV14 to TRBJ2-3, with a possible D match to TRBD1 (6 bases). Trimming left V 1 base short and J 5 bases short, with 10 bases between. Germline assignment: CDR1 SGHDN and CDR2 FVKESK. The CDR3 extends over 14 amino acids. For the CDR3, the DNA is TGTGCCAGCAGCCAAGGTTACAGGGAAGATACGCAGTATTTT. It is translated as CASSQGYREDTQYF.

This clone turned up a few times. The chain combines TRBV28 with TRBJ2-7; weak D call: TRBD2 (5 bases). The CDR3 runs 14 residues. CDR1 MDHEN and CDR2 SYDVKM come from the germline V gene. Trimming removed 11 bases at V and 7 bases at J, with 24 bases between. CDR3 bases: TGTGCCGTCACCTCGGTCCACACCTCGGGGGAGCAGTACTTC. The encoded protein is CAVTSVHTSGEQYF.

This chain uses TRBV6-6 with TRBJ1-5; D gene ambiguous. The CDR3 consists of 14 residues. Germline lookup yields CDR1 MNHNY and CDR2 SVGAGI (reference sequence). V was trimmed by 2 bases and J by 10 bases, leaving 15 bases between them. CDR3 loop: CASSYDSGVGPQHF. In DNA, the CDR3 is TGTGCCAGCAGTTACGACTCCGGAGTAGGACCCCAGCATTTT.

The V gene is TRBV6-1, the J gene TRBJ2-2, with 9 bases aligning to TRBD2. The length of the CDR3 is 15 residues. V lost 4 bases, J lost 4 bases, and 4 bases stayed unmatched. Germline V lookup: CDR1 MNHNS, CDR2 SASEGT. The CDR3 region is CASSVSGSGTGELFF. The CDR3, as DNA: TGTGCCAGCAGTGTTAGCGGGAGCGGCACCGGGGAGCTGTTTTTT.

The gene calls are TRBV4-1 and TRBJ2-3; possible D gene TRBD2, 5 bases. The CDR3 covers 15 residues. Germline lookup yields CDR1 MGHRA and CDR2 YSYEKL. The germline V and J ends were trimmed by 0 bases and 4 bases, with 11 bases remaining between them. Here the CDR3 reads CASSQERTGADTQYF. The CDR3 region has the DNA TGCGCCAGCAGCCAAGAACGGACTGGGGCAGATACGCAGTATTTT.

The genes are TRBV27 and TRBJ2-5; TRBD1 aligns across 8 bases. This CDR3 comprises 15 residues. CDR1 is MNHEY and CDR2 is SMNVEV in the germline V gene (reference sequence). V lost 5 bases and J lost 1; bases outside the gene matches: 6. CDR3 residues: CASSMAGGIQETQYF. In nucleotides, the CDR3 is TGTGCCAGCAGTATGGCAGGGGGCATCCAAGAGACCCAGTACTTC.

The V and J genes are TRBV18 and TRBJ2-2, with D possibly being TRBD2 (5 bases). This CDR3 region has 14 residues. V was shortened by 5 bases and J by 5 bases, with 12 bases between the two germline ends. Per germline, CDR1 KGHSH and CDR2 LQKENI. DNA for the CDR3: TGTGCCAGCTCAACGGGGATCGAGACCGGGGAGCTGTTTTTT. Translated, it gives CASSTGIETGELFF. The full variable domain, completed using reference TRBV18 and TRBJ2-2, is NAGVMQNPRHLVRRRGQEARLRCSPMKGHSHVYWYRQLPEEGLKFMVYLQKENIIDESGMPKERFSAEFPKEGPSILRIQQVVRGDSAAYFCASSTGIETGELFFGEGSRLTVL.

In its sample, this clone was seen once. CDR3 sequence: CASSPGLAGYSSYNEQFF. The DNA for the CDR3 is TGCGCCAGCAGCCCGGGACTAGCGGGCTATAGCTCCTACAATGAGCAGTTCTTC. The chain combines TRBV5-1 with TRBJ2-1; 12 positions match TRBD2. This CDR3 is built from 18 residues. V trimming: 4 bases; J trimming: 0 bases; junction bases outside the gene matches: 8. Germline V lookup: CDR1 SGHRS, CDR2 YFSETQ.

V usage is TRBV15 and J usage is TRBJ2-4; TRBD1 matches 8 bases. In germline, CDR1 is LNHNV, CDR2 YYDKDF (reference sequence). V was clipped by 9 bases and J by 7 bases; unmatched bases: 11. This CDR3 comprises 14 residues. CDR3 bases: TGTGCCACGCACTCGGACAGGGAAGGCAACATTCAGTACTTC. This encodes CATHSDREGNIQYF.

This clone came up a few times. The genes are TRBV15 and TRBJ2-7; 7 bases are a match to TRBD2. V shed 0 bases, J shed 3 bases, and the junction held 2 bases outside the gene matches. This CDR3 is built from 14 residues. Germline loops: CDR1 LNHNV, CDR2 YYDKDF (reference sequence). CDR3 loop: CATSRDGGGYEQYF. The CDR3, as DNA: TGTGCCACCAGCAGAGATGGGGGGGGCTACGAGCAGTACTTC.

The J gene is TRBJ2-1, the V gene TRBV11-2; 10 nucleotides line up with TRBD2. The CDR3 runs 16 residues. V was pared by 1 base and J by 2 bases, with 2 bases of the junction left unmatched. Germline CDR1 SGHAT, CDR2 FQNNGV. Here the CDR3 DNA reads TGTGCCAGCAGCTTAGGGCTAGCGGGAGCCTACAATGAGCAGTTCTTC. This encodes CASSLGLAGAYNEQFF.